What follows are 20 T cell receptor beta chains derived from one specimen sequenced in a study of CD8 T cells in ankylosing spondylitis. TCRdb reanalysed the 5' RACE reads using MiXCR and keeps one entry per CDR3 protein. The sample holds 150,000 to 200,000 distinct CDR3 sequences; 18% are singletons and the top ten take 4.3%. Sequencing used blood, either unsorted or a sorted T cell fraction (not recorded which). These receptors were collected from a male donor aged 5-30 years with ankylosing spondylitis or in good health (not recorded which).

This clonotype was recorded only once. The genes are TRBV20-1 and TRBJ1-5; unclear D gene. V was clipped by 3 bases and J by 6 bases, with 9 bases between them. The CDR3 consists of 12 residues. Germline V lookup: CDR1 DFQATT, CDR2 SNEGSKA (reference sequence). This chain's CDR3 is CSARGIRQPQHF. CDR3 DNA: TGCAGTGCTAGGGGAATCCGTCAGCCCCAGCATTTT.

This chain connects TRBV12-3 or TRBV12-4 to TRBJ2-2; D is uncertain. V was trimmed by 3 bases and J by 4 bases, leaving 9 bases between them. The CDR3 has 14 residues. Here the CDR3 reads CASSFGWGTGELFF. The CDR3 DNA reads TGTGCCAGCAGTTTTGGTTGGGGCACCGGGGAGCTGTTTTTT.

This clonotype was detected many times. The CDR3 DNA reads as TGTGCCAGCAGTGAAAGGGACAGGGGGCGTTATCAGCCCCAGCATTTT. As protein: CASSERDRGRYQPQHF. The chain uses TRBV6-1 and TRBJ1-5, with 12 bases aligning to TRBD1. The CDR3 spans 16 residues. Germline V CDR1 and CDR2: MNHNS, SASEGT. V was clipped by 2 bases and J by 5 bases; unmatched bases: 4.

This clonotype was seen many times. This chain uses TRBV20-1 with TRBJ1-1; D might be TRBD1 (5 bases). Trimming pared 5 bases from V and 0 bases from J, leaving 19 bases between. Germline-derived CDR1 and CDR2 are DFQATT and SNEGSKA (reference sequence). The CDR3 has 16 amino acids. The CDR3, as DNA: TGCAGTGCTTCCGGTGGGGGGTTGAGTTTGAACACTGAAGCTTTCTTT. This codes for CSASGGGLSLNTEAFF.

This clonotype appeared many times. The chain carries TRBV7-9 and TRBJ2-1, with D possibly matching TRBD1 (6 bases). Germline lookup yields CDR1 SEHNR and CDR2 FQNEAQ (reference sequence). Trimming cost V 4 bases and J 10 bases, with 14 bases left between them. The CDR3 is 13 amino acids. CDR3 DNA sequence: TGTGCCAGCAGCTCCGGGACATACCCCGAGCAGTTCTTC. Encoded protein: CASSSGTYPEQFF.

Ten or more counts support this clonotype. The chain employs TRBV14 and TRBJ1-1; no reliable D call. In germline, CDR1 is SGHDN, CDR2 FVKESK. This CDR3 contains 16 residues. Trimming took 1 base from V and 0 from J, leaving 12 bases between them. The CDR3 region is CASSQVSGVVNTEAFF. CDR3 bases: TGTGCCAGCAGCCAAGTCTCTGGGGTCGTGAACACTGAAGCTTTCTTT.

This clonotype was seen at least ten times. CDR3 loop: CASSPTGGGSEQYF. The CDR3 coding sequence is TGTGCCAGCAGCCCGACAGGAGGAGGTTCCGAGCAGTACTTC. This rearrangement joins TRBV12-3 or TRBV12-4 to TRBJ2-7; D possibly corresponds to TRBD1 (6 bases). V was cut by 6 bases and J by 6 bases, with 18 bases left in between. The CDR3 length is 14 residues.

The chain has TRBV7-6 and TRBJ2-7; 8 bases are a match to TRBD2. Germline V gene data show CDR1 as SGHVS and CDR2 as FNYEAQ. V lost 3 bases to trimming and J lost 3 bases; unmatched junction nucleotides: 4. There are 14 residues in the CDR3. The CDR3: CASSFGTRFYEQYF. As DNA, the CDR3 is TGTGCCAGCAGCTTTGGGACTAGATTCTACGAGCAGTACTTC.

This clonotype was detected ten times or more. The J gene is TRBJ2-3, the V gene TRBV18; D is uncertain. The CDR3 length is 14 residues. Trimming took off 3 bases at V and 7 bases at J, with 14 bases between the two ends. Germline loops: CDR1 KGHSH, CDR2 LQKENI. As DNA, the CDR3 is TGTGCCAGCTCACCCGTCCGGGCGATAAATACGCAGTATTTT. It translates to CASSPVRAINTQYF.

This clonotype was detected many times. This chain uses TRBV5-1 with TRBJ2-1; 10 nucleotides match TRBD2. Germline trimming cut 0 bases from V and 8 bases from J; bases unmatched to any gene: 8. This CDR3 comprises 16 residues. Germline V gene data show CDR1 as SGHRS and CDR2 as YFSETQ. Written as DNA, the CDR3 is TGCGCCAGCAGCTTGGTCCTAGCGGGAGAAGGCGATGAGCAGTTCTTC. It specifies CASSLVLAGEGDEQFF.

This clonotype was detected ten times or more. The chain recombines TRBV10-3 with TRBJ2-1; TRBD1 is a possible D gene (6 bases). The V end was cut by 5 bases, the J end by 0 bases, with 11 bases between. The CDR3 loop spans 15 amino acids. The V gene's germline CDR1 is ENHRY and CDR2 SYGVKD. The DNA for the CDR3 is TGTGCCATCAGTCGCGGACAGAGCTCCTACAATGAGCAGTTCTTC. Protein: CAISRGQSSYNEQFF.

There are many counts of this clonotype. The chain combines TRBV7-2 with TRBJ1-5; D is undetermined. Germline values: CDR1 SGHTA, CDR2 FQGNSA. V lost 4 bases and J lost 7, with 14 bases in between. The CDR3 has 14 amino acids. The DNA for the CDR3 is TGTGCCAGCAGCTCTCCGGGATTCGGGCAGCCCCAGCATTTT. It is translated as CASSSPGFGQPQHF.

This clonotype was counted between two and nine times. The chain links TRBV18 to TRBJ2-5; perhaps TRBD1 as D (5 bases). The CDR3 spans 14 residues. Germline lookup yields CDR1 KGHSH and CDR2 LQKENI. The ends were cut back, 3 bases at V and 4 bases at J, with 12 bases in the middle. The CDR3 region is CASSPGQVGETQYF. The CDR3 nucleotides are TGTGCCAGCTCACCGGGGCAGGTTGGAGAGACCCAGTACTTC. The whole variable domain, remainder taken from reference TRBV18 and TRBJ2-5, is NAGVMQNPRHLVRRRGQEARLRCSPMKGHSHVYWYRQLPEEGLKFMVYLQKENIIDESGMPKERFSAEFPKEGPSILRIQQVVRGDSAAYFCASSPGQVGETQYFGPGTRLLVL.

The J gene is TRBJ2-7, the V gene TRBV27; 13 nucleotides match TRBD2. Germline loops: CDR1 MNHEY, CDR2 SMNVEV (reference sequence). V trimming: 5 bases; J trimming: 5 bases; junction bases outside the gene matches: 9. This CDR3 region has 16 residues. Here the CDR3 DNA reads TGTGCCAGCAGTGCACTCGGGACTAGCGGGATCCACGAGCAGTACTTC. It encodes CASSALGTSGIHEQYF.

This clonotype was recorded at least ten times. DNA of the CDR3: TGTGCTAGTGGGGCAACAAGGCTAGCCAAAAACATTCAGTACTTC. This encodes CASGATRLAKNIQYF. The chain employs TRBV12-5 and TRBJ2-4; no clear D gene. Trimming left V 6 bases short and J 0 bases short, with 12 bases between. From germline, CDR1 is LGHNT and CDR2 FRNRAP. The CDR3 extends over 15 amino acids.

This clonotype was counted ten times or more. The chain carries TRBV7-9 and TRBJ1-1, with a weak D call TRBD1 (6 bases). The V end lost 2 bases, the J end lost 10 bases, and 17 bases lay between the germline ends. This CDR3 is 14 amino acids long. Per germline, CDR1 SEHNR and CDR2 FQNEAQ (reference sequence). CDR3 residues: CASSLWHGGRRAFF. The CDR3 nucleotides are TGTGCCAGCAGCTTATGGCACGGGGGCCGACGAGCTTTCTTT.

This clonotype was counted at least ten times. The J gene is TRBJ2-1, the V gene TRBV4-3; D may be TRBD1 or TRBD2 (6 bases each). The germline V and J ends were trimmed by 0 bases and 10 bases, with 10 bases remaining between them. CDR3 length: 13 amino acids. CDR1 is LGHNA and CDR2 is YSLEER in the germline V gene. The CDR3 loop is CASSQDRGREQFF. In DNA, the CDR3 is TGCGCCAGCAGCCAAGATCGGGGGCGCGAGCAGTTCTTC.

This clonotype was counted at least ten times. The CDR3 coding sequence is TGTGCCAGCAGTGAAGGGGCGGCTGGGGCCAACGTCCTGACTTTC. The encoded protein is CASSEGAAGANVLTF. The V call is TRBV2, the J call TRBJ2-6; D is unclear. V lost 1 base and J 2 bases, leaving 6 bases between the germline ends. Germline CDR1 is SNHLY and CDR2 is FYNNEI. The CDR3 has 15 residues.

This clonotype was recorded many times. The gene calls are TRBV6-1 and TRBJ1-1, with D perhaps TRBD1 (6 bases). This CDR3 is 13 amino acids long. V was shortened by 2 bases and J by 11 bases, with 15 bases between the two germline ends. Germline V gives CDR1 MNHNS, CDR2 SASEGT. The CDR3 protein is CASSESQGFGAFF. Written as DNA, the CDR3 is TGTGCCAGCAGTGAAAGTCAGGGGTTTGGTGCTTTCTTT.

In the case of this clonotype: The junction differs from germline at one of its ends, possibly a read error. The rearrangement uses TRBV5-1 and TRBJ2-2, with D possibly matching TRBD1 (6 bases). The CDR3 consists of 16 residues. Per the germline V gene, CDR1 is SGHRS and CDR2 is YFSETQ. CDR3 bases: TGCGCCAGCAGCTTGGCAGGGGCACATGGCACCGGGGAGCTGTCTTTT. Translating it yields CASSLAGAHGTGELSF.